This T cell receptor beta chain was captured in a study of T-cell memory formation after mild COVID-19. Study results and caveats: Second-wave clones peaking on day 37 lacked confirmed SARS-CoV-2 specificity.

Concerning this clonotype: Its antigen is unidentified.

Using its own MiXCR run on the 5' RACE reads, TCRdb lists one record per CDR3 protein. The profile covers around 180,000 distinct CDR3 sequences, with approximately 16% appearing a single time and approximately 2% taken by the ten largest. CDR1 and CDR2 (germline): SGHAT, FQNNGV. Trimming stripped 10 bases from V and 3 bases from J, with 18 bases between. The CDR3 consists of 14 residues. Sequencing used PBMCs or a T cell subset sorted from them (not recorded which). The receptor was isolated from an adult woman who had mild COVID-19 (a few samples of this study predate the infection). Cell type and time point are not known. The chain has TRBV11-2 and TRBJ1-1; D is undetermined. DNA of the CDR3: TGTGCCACCCGCTTCGGGGTGAGTTACACTGAAGCTTTCTTT. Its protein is CATRFGVSYTEAFF.